This TCR beta chain was retrieved from a study of T cells in localized non-small cell lung cancer. Broader study findings: Patients showing higher blood T cell density tended to see longer overall survival. Sequencing involved a lone tumor region, leaving heterogeneity possible. Within adjacent lung there appeared a median approximately 62 of the top 100 tumor clones. Uninvolved neighboring lung showed the greatest T cell clonality, exceeding tumor.

The germline V gene has CDR1 MNHNS and CDR2 SASEGT. The CDR3 totals 15 residues. V was clipped by 1 base and J by 6 bases, with 16 bases between them. The repertoire was sequenced with immunoSEQ multiplex PCR; TCRdb's copy has only in-frame clones and lacks some. The table lists approximately 41,000 clones, roughly 90% of them singletons. With regard to this clone: Antigen specificity is unknown.

The sequence derives from a female donor older than 55 with stage I squamous cell lung carcinoma. The sequencing here drew on peripheral blood, taken before any cancer treatment. The V and J genes are TRBV6-1 and TRBJ2-7; no definite D call. For the CDR3, the DNA is TGTGCCAGCAGTGAAGAGGACCGACTCCCGGGCGAGCAGTACTTC. This sequence encodes CASSEEDRLPGEQYF.